This T cell receptor (beta chain) was sequenced during a study of beta chain features in type 1 diabetes. What was sequenced were expressed TCRB transcripts, since all of the isolated RNA had been reverse transcribed. The table came from immunoSEQ multiplex PCR; TCRdb's copy has only in-frame clones and leaves some out. Seen here are hundreds of thousands of clones, over 13% observed once, and the top ten hold less than 0.04%. The study, taken as a whole, reports: Moderately but significantly shorter TCRB CDR3s were found in Type 1 diabetes patients in all four CD4+ subsets.

V was pared by 5 bases and J by 0 bases, with 10 bases of the junction left unmatched. This CDR3 is built from 17 residues. Germline loops: CDR1 SGHTA, CDR2 FQGNSA. Only a few counts were recorded for this clone. The antigen is not known. The sequenced sample was naive CD4+ T cells from blood. The clonotype originates from a man between 18 and 29 years old with type 1 diabetes. The chain links TRBV7-2 to TRBJ2-3; 8 bases line up with TRBD1. The CDR3: CASSREYRGRSTDTQYF. The CDR3 nucleotides are TGTGCCAGCAGCCGAGAATACAGGGGGAGGAGCACAGATACGCAGTATTTT.